The 9 T cell receptor beta chains below all came from one sample that was sequenced in a study of T cell repertoires in aging, cancer and after chemotherapy. Amplification of TCR beta used genomic DNA extracted from peripheral blood. A mixed TRB-A/B primer pool amplified rearranged TRB by multiplex touch-down PCR. TCRdb redid the calling of the multiplex PCR reads with MiXCR, one entry per CDR3 protein. The table records about 1,500 distinct CDR3 sequences, around 56% of them present only once. The material sequenced was blood. The receptors come from a human donor with a blood cancer.

The chain links TRBV27 to TRBJ1-1; no clear D gene. The CDR3 totals 14 residues. Germline lookup yields CDR1 MNHEY and CDR2 SMNVEV (reference sequence). V lost 0 bases, J lost 5 bases, and 10 bases lay in between. The CDR3 protein is CASSLSLFGTEAFF. The CDR3 coding sequence is TGTGCCAGCAGTTTATCGTTGTTCGGGACTGAAGCTTTCTTT.

V is TRBV20-1 and J is TRBJ2-5, with TRBD2 matching 9 bases. The CDR3 contains 13 residues. The V and J ends lost 3 bases and 4 bases, in that order; junction bases with no gene match: 3. Germline CDR1 DFQATT, CDR2 SNEGSKA (reference sequence). The CDR3: CSASSGGRETQYF. CDR3 nucleotides: TGCAGTGCTAGTAGCGGGGGAAGAGAGACCCAGTACTTC.

The CDR3 sequence is CASSSGGATQYF. CDR3 DNA sequence: TGTGCCAGCAGCTCCGGCGGTGCGACCCAGTACTTC. The chain employs TRBV11-2 and TRBJ2-5; D gene uncertain. This CDR3 has 12 amino acids. From germline, CDR1 is SGHAT and CDR2 FQNNGV. The V end was cut by 4 bases, the J end by 7 bases, with 10 bases between.

The chain is built from TRBV27 and TRBJ2-5; 9 nucleotides align to TRBD1. The CDR3 is 13 residues long. CDR1 MNHEY and CDR2 SMNVEV come from the germline V gene (reference sequence). The V and J ends lost 3 bases and 5 bases, in that order; junction bases with no gene match: 1. The CDR3, as DNA: TGTGCCAGCAGTTTCGACAGGGGGGAGACCCAGTACTTC. It encodes CASSFDRGETQYF.

This clonotype was seen more than once but under ten times. The chain uses TRBV5-5 and TRBJ1-5; D unclear. This CDR3 is 13 amino acids long. CDR1 is SGHKS and CDR2 is YYEKEE in the germline V gene (reference sequence). With 0 bases removed from V and 4 bases from J, the gap between germline ends came to 5 bases. The CDR3 region has the DNA TGTGCCAGCAGCTTGGGGCATAATCAGCCCCAGCATTTT. It is translated as CASSLGHNQPQHF. Combining the CDR3 with reference TRBV5-5 and TRBJ1-5 gives the whole variable domain DAGVTQSPTHLIKTRGQQVTLRCSPISGHKSVSWYQQVLGQGPQFIFQYYEKEERGRGNFPDRFSARQFPNYSSELNVNALLLGDSALYLCASSLGHNQPQHFGDGTRLSIL.

The CDR3 region is CASSVTVGYTF. CDR3 DNA sequence: TGTGCCAGCAGTGTGACAGTGGGCTACACCTTC. The V gene is TRBV6-5, the J gene TRBJ1-2, with D possibly TRBD1 on 5 matching bases. Looked up from germline, CDR1 is MNHEY and CDR2 is SVGAGI. The CDR3 covers 11 residues. V gave up 5 bases and J gave up 8 bases, with 9 bases separating them.

This clonotype was seen a few times. The chain combines TRBV30 with TRBJ2-3; D gene unclear. The germline V gene has CDR1 GTSNPN and CDR2 SVGIG (reference sequence). The CDR3 is 10 residues long. V lost 7 bases and J lost 4, with 6 bases in between. The CDR3 nucleotides read TGTGCCTCGAAGGCAGATACGCAGTATTTT. As protein: CASKADTQYF. The full variable domain, rest sourced from reference TRBV30 and TRBJ2-3, is SQTIHQWPATLVQPVGSPLSLECTVEGTSNPNLYWYRQAAGRGLQLLFYSVGIGQISSEVPQNLSASRPQDRQFILSSKKLLLSDSGFYLCASKADTQYFGPGTRLTVL.

This clonotype has only one observation. The chain couples TRBV7-2 to TRBJ1-2; D gene uncertain. This CDR3 is built from 12 residues. The V end was cut by 3 bases, the J end by 4 bases, with 6 bases between. Per the germline V gene, CDR1 is SGHTA and CDR2 is FQGNSA. The CDR3 DNA sequence: TGTGCCAGCAGCTTCCGGAGCTATGGCTACACCTTC. This gives the protein CASSFRSYGYTF. Drawing the rest from reference TRBV7-2 and TRBJ1-2, the complete variable domain is GAGVSQSPSNKVTEKGKDVELRCDPISGHTALYWYRQSLGQGLEFLIYFQGNSAPDKSGLPSDRFSAERTGGSVSTLTIQRTQQEDSAVYLCASSFRSYGYTFGSGTRLTVV.

The V call is TRBV5-6, the J call TRBJ1-2; a possible D gene is TRBD1 (5 bases). V gave up 4 bases and J gave up 3 bases, with 16 bases separating them. Germline assignment: CDR1 SGHDT and CDR2 YYEEEE. The CDR3 contains 15 residues. The CDR3 DNA reads TGTGCCAGCAGCCCACAGGAGATCCGATACTATGGCTACACCTTC. Amino acids: CASSPQEIRYYGYTF.